The 3 T cell receptor beta chains in this list originate from one sample, sequenced in a study of CD8 T cells in Susac syndrome. RNA totalling about 0.45 to 1 ug underwent reverse transcription with random hexamers. One entry per CDR3 protein, called by TCRdb with MiXCR from the immunoSEQ multiplex PCR reads. The data contain about 210,000 distinct CDR3 sequences, roughly 96% of them singletons. Sequences were obtained from CD4+ T cells from PBMCs. These receptors came from a human donor with multiple sclerosis.

The V and J genes are TRBV14 and TRBJ2-7; 7 nucleotides line up with TRBD1. J lost 10 bases, V lost 0 bases, and 12 bases had no gene match. In germline, CDR1 is SGHDN, CDR2 FVKESK. This CDR3 region has 15 residues. CDR3 protein: CASSQDGPPTGSQYF. In DNA, the CDR3 is TGTGCCAGCAGCCAAGACGGCCCCCCGACAGGGTCTCAGTACTTC.

The chain joins TRBV5-1 to TRBJ1-5, with TRBD1 matching 7 bases. CDR3 length equals 20 residues. Germline V gives CDR1 SGHRS, CDR2 YFSETQ. V shed 0 bases, J shed 0 bases, and the junction held 15 bases outside the gene matches. CDR3 nucleotide sequence: TGCGCCAGCAGCTTGGATCCCCAGGGGGGTCTGGGTAATAGCAATCAGCCCCAGCATTTT. Translating it yields CASSLDPQGGLGNSNQPQHF.

The rearrangement links TRBV11-2 to TRBJ2-5; possible D gene TRBD2, 6 bases. CDR3 length: 15 residues. The V gene's germline CDR1 is SGHAT and CDR2 FQNNGV. V dropped 7 bases and J dropped 3 bases, with 18 bases sitting between them. The CDR3 loop reads CASKKISGKEETQYF. DNA of the CDR3: TGTGCCAGCAAAAAAATTAGCGGAAAAGAAGAGACCCAGTACTTC.